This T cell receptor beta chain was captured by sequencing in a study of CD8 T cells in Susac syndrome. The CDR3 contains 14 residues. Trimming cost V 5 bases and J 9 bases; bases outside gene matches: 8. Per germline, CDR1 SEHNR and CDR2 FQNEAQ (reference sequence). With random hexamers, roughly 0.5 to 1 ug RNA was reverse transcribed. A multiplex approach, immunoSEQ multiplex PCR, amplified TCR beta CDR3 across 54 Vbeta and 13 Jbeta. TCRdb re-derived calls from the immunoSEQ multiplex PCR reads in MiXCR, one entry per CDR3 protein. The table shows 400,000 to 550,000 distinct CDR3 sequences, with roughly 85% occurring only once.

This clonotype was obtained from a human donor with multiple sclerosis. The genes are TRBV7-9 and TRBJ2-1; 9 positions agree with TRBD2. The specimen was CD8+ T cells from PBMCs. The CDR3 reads CASSARTSAGEQFF. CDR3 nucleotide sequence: TGTGCCAGCAGCGCCCGGACTAGCGCGGGTGAGCAGTTCTTC.